This TCR beta chain emerged from a study of shared T cell receptors in the human thymus. Sequencing was performed with immunoSEQ multiplex PCR; in TCRdb, only in-frame clones are kept and a portion is missing. Among some 760,000 clones listed, 70% to 90% were seen once. The same data also went into a second study, on human thymus T cells.

Sequencing was carried out using thymocytes. The origin of this receptor is a girl under two years old with a congenital heart defect.

In nucleotides, the CDR3 is TGTGCAAGTCGCTTATTACCCGGGACATTGACCCGGAATAGCAATCAGCCCCAGCATTTT. Translating gives CASRLLPGTLTRNSNQPQHF. The chain uses TRBV12-2 and TRBJ1-5; TRBD1 is the table's D call, not checked against the DNA. TRBV12-2 is a pseudogene. This CDR3 spans 20 amino acids.